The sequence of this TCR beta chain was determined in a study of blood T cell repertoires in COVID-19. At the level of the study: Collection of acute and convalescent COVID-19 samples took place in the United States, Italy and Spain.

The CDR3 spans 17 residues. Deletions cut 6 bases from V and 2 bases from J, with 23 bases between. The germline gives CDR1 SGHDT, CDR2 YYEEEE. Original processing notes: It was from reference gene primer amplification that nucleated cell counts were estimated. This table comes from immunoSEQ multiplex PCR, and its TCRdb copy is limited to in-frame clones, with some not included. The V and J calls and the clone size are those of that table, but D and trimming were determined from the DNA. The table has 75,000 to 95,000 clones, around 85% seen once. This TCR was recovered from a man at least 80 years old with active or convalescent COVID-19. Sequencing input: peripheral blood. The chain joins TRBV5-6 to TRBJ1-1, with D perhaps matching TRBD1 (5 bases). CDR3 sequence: CASTRRGVGVGNTEAFF. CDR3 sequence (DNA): TGTGCCAGCACCCGCCGGGGGGTTGGGGTTGGAAACACTGAAGCTTTCTTT.